This TCR beta chain was identified in a study of cytomegalovirus exposure and HLA in healthy donors. As for this clone: The antigen remains undetermined.

Findings of the study overall: The Asian-associated ancestry cluster reportedly had fewer N-insertions than the approximately 700-donor mean in a later analysis. Presence/absence analyses assumed roughly uniform sequencing depth across donors, which may not hold. Reported results showed that the classifier diagnosed cytomegalovirus status with high specificity and sensitivity. Another analysis was done later, and it associated around 17,000 TCR beta sequences with HLA alleles at 0.05 false discovery rate.

PCR used 60 Vbeta primers and 13 Jbeta primers. TCRdb's table, derived via immunoSEQ multiplex PCR, lists solely in-frame clones and lacks some. The sample lists some 91,000 clones, approximately 80% occurring once. Trimming stripped 5 bases from V and 5 bases from J, with 16 bases between. CDR3 length: 15 residues. Germline CDR1 is LNHDA and CDR2 is SQIVND (reference sequence). This TCR derives from a woman in her fifties or sixties in good health and CMV-seronegative. J is TRBJ1-5 and V is TRBV19; the D gene is possibly TRBD1 (6 bases). Source material: PBMCs. The CDR3 sequence: CASSGQRQDYQPQHF. CDR3 nucleotides: TGTGCCAGTAGTGGGCAACGACAGGACTATCAGCCCCAGCATTTT.